This T cell receptor beta chain was documented in a study of molecular identifiers for immune sequencing clone quantification. In the study overall: Five aliquots were made in replicates from the RNA of approximately 20,000 or 98,000 naive CD8 cells, and four were sequenced. Study-level points and caveats: For effector cells, clones above 20 RNA copies held over 99% of molecules; for naive cells, under 1%.

Previously described methods and listed TCR primers produced bulk TCR libraries. TCRdb processed the PCR reads anew with MiXCR; each CDR3 protein has one entry. This table has about 510,000 distinct CDR3 sequences, over 20% appearing once. Trimming at V came to 4 bases and at J to 3 bases, leaving 1 base not matched to a gene. This CDR3 contains 14 residues. Looked up from germline, CDR1 is SGHTA and CDR2 is FQGNSA. A few counts support this clonotype. The antigen remains unidentified. The clonotype comes from a human donor in good health. Some libraries in this study had Jurkat cell RNA spiked in. The genes are TRBV7-2 and TRBJ2-2, with 8 bases fitting TRBD1. The sample taken for sequencing was naive CD8+ T cells from blood, with Jurkat cell RNA spiked in. Subset meaning: FACS-sorted CD8+CD4-CCR7+CD45RA+ naive T cells. CDR3: CASSSRGHTGELFF. The CDR3, as DNA: TGTGCCAGCAGCTCCAGGGGGCACACCGGGGAGCTGTTTTTT.